A single sample gave rise to the 16 T cell receptor beta chains below, sequenced in a study of chemoradiotherapy in HPV16-positive cancers. Here immunoSEQ multiplex PCR was the method, and the copy in TCRdb shows in-frame clones only, minus some. The table includes approximately 9,000 clones, roughly 70% detected once. The source material was tumor tissue, sampled from a patient who underwent chemoradiotherapy. Receptor source: a human donor with HPV-associated anogenital cancer.

The V and J genes are TRBV7-9 and TRBJ2-3; D could derive from TRBD1 or TRBD2 (5 bases each). CDR1 and CDR2 from the germline V gene are SEHNR and FQNEAQ (reference sequence). The CDR3 spans 15 residues. Trimming cost V 5 bases and J 2 bases, with 14 bases left between them. Written as DNA, the CDR3 is TGTGCCAGCAGCCCCCTTTATGGGACCACAGATACGCAGTATTTT. Its protein is CASSPLYGTTDTQYF.

This rearrangement joins TRBV11-2 to TRBJ1-4; unclear D gene. The V gene's germline CDR1 is SGHAT and CDR2 FQNNGV. V was shortened by 5 bases and J by 7 bases, with 11 bases between the two germline ends. The CDR3 has 13 residues. DNA for the CDR3: TGTGCCAGCAGCAATCTGTATGGTGAAAAACTGTTTTTT. It yields the protein CASSNLYGEKLFF.

This clone is judged medium-sized. The J gene is TRBJ2-1, the V gene TRBV29-1; D call uncertain. Between the trimmed V and J ends, which lost 1 base and 4 bases, there was a span of 8 bases. This CDR3 has 13 residues. Germline CDR1 reads SQVTM; CDR2 reads ANQGSEA. CDR3 nucleotides: TGCAGCGTTGAAGTGCTTGCGTACAATGAGCAGTTCTTC. Protein: CSVEVLAYNEQFF.

This chain connects TRBV11-3 to TRBJ2-7, with TRBD1 identical over 7 bases. The CDR3 sequence is 15 residues long. Germline assignment: CDR1 SGHNT and CDR2 YENEEA. The trim removed 5 bases at V and 2 bases at J, leaving 9 bases unmatched. Here the CDR3 DNA reads TGTGCCAGCAGCCCACCGACAGGGTCGGCCTACGAGCAGTACTTC. It yields the protein CASSPPTGSAYEQYF.

V gene TRBV27 combines with J gene TRBJ2-5; 7 positions match TRBD1. Trimming cost V 2 bases and J 5 bases; bases outside gene matches: 5. CDR1 MNHEY and CDR2 SMNVEV come from the germline V gene (reference sequence). The CDR3 contains 14 residues. DNA for the CDR3: TGTGCCAGCAGTTTAAGGGCAGGGGGTGAGACCCAGTACTTC. Protein product: CASSLRAGGETQYF.

DNA of the CDR3: TGTGCCAGCACCCCAAGGGAGAACTATGGCTACACCTTC. It specifies CASTPRENYGYTF. The chain has TRBV11-2 and TRBJ1-2; no clear D gene. CDR3 length equals 13 residues. V dropped 7 bases and J dropped 2 bases, with 11 bases sitting between them. CDR1 is SGHAT and CDR2 is FQNNGV in the germline V gene.

This clone is categorized as medium-sized. The gene calls are TRBV11-2 and TRBJ2-7, with D possibly matching TRBD2 (6 bases). This CDR3 region has 15 residues. Germline V lookup: CDR1 SGHAT, CDR2 FQNNGV. Trimming removed 5 bases from V and 2 bases from J, with 16 bases in between. The CDR3 DNA is TGTGCCAGCAGCCCAATGGCCGGGGGAACCTACGAGCAGTACTTC. Translated: CASSPMAGGTYEQYF.

The table lists this clone with a few counts. This chain connects TRBV5-1 to TRBJ1-2, with a tentative D call TRBD1 (5 bases). Between the trimmed V and J ends, which lost 6 bases and 5 bases, there was a span of 20 bases. The CDR3 has 15 amino acids. Per germline, CDR1 SGHRS and CDR2 YFSETQ. CDR3 nucleotide sequence: TGCGCCAGCACCACGGAACCGACAGCTTGGTATGGCTACACCTTC. This translates into CASTTEPTAWYGYTF.

This rearrangement joins TRBV29-1 to TRBJ2-5; unclear D gene. The CDR3 runs 11 residues. Germline V gives CDR1 SQVTM, CDR2 ANQGSEA. V gave up 6 bases and J gave up 4 bases, with 9 bases separating them. The CDR3: CSVASAETQYF. The CDR3 nucleotides are TGCAGCGTAGCGAGTGCAGAGACCCAGTACTTC.

V usage is TRBV5-1 and J usage is TRBJ1-1, with 12 bases matching TRBD1. CDR1 is SGHRS, CDR2 YFSETQ, per germline. This CDR3 comprises 14 residues. The V gene end was trimmed by 4 bases and the J gene end by 6 bases; junction bases not matched to a gene: 4. The CDR3 region has the DNA TGCGCCAGCAGCGCCGGGACAGGGGGCTCTGAAGCTTTCTTT. Encoded protein: CASSAGTGGSEAFF. Drawing the rest from reference TRBV5-1 and TRBJ1-1, the complete variable domain is KAGVTQTPRYLIKTRGQQVTLSCSPISGHRSVSWYQQTPGQGLQFLFEYFSETQRNKGNFPGRFSGRQFSNSRSEMNVSTLELGDSALYLCASSAGTGGSEAFFGQGTRLTVV.

The chain links TRBV28 to TRBJ2-7; the D is unclear. The germline V gene has CDR1 MDHEN and CDR2 SYDVKM. The CDR3 has 12 amino acids. Trimming removed 7 bases from V and 3 bases from J, with 10 bases in between. CDR3 DNA sequence: TGTGCCAGCAAGCAGTCTGGCTACGAGCAGTACTTC. This codes for CASKQSGYEQYF. Full variable domain (rest looked up from reference TRBV28 and TRBJ2-7): DVKVTQSSRYLVKRTGEKVFLECVQDMDHENMFWYRQDPGLGLRLIYFSYDVKMKEKGDIPEGYSVSREKKERFSLILESASTNQTSMYLCASKQSGYEQYFGPGTRLTVT.

V is TRBV29-1 and J is TRBJ2-3, with D perhaps matching TRBD1 (6 bases). Trimming pared 4 bases from V and 2 bases from J, leaving 10 bases between. Germline assignment: CDR1 SQVTM and CDR2 ANQGSEA. The CDR3 is made up of 13 amino acids. The CDR3 loop reads CSVVGQTTDTQYF. The CDR3 DNA reads as TGCAGCGTTGTAGGACAGACCACAGATACGCAGTATTTT.

The chain is built from TRBV30 and TRBJ1-4; the match to TRBD1 covers 7 bases. V was clipped by 2 bases and J by 2 bases; unmatched bases: 5. CDR3 length equals 15 residues. Germline lookup yields CDR1 GTSNPN and CDR2 SVGIG (reference sequence). This CDR3 reads CAWSIQGWTNEKLFF. The CDR3 region has the DNA TGTGCCTGGAGTATACAGGGGTGGACTAATGAAAAACTGTTTTTT.

In its sample, this clone was seen a few times. This chain uses TRBV5-1 with TRBJ2-3, with 8 positions matching TRBD1. Germline V gene lookup returns CDR1 SGHRS and CDR2 YFSETQ. Losses at the gene ends were 3 bases for V and 2 bases for J; bases not matched to a gene: 5. The CDR3 covers 15 residues. CDR3 region: CASSSGQGVTDTQYF. In DNA, the CDR3 is TGCGCCAGCAGCTCTGGACAGGGTGTCACAGATACGCAGTATTTT.

The V gene is TRBV10-3, the J gene TRBJ1-2; 12 bases match TRBD1. Unmatched junction bases numbered 16, after V lost 2 bases and J lost 6 bases. CDR1 and CDR2 (germline): ENHRY, SYGVKD. The CDR3 loop spans 19 amino acids. The CDR3 nucleotides are TGTGCCATCAGTGAGCCAAGCAAGGGACAGGGGGCGCGGACCCATGGCTACACCTTC. It translates to CAISEPSKGQGARTHGYTF.

The chain has TRBV11-3 and TRBJ1-3; D gene unclear. V lost 4 bases, J lost 0 bases, and 10 bases lay in between. The CDR3 length is 15 residues. Germline loops: CDR1 SGHNT, CDR2 YENEEA. The CDR3 loop is CASSSDGNSGNTIYF. The CDR3 bases are TGTGCCAGCAGCTCGGACGGTAACTCTGGAAACACCATATATTTT.